A single sample gave rise to the 20 T cell receptor beta chains below, sequenced in a study of shared clonotypes between healthy human individuals. The assay was immunoSEQ multiplex PCR, and TCRdb's table has in-frame clones only and misses some. The data show over 400,000 clones, with 65% to 85% seen just once and 10% to 15% held by the top ten. Sequenced material: PBMCs. These receptors all come from a woman in her forties in good health. Some clones in this sample may be carry-over from other donors' samples.

The rearrangement joins TRBV6-1 to TRBJ2-5, with 9 bases matching TRBD2. The germline gives CDR1 MNHNS, CDR2 SASEGT. J was trimmed by 4 bases and V by 1 base; bases with no gene match: 10. The CDR3 consists of 17 residues. The CDR3 loop reads CASSEGIAGEIRETQYF. CDR3 in DNA: TGTGCCAGCAGTGAAGGGATAGCGGGAGAGATTCGAGAGACCCAGTACTTC.

V gene TRBV27 combines with J gene TRBJ2-7, with 7 bases fitting TRBD1. The CDR3 runs to 15 residues. J was trimmed by 0 bases and V by 4 bases; bases with no gene match: 6. The germline V gene encodes CDR1 MNHEY and CDR2 SMNVEV (reference sequence). CDR3 loop: CASSSLDRSSYEQYF. The CDR3 DNA sequence: TGTGCCAGCAGTTCCCTGGACAGGAGCTCCTACGAGCAGTACTTC.

V is TRBV11-2 and J is TRBJ2-7; 8 nucleotides align to TRBD1. The germline CDR1 and CDR2 sequences are SGHAT and FQNNGV. The V gene end was trimmed by 0 bases and the J gene end by 6 bases; junction bases not matched to a gene: 10. The CDR3 totals 16 residues. CDR3 amino acids: CASSLEVRTGKGEQYF. The CDR3 nucleotides read TGTGCCAGCAGCTTAGAAGTAAGGACAGGGAAGGGCGAGCAGTACTTC.

The chain is built from TRBV27 and TRBJ2-3; 7 bases line up with TRBD2. Unmatched junction bases numbered 9, after V lost 10 bases and J lost 5 bases. This CDR3 is 13 amino acids long. From germline, CDR1 is MNHEY and CDR2 SMNVEV (reference sequence). The CDR3 nucleotides read TGTGCCACCTCTAGCGGCACGGGAGATACGCAGTATTTT. Protein: CATSSGTGDTQYF.

This clone was observed a single time. A far larger clone is just one base off, so this is likely a read error. Different DNA sequences within this sample yield the same CDR3. The gene calls are TRBV7-9 and TRBJ2-7; TRBD1 matches at 8 bases. The length of the CDR3 is 14 residues. CDR1 and CDR2 (germline): SEHNR, FQNEAQ (reference sequence). V dropped 5 bases and J dropped 2; count of bases not matched to a gene: 5. The CDR3 reads CASSTNRGAYEQYF. The CDR3, as DNA: TGTGCCAGCAGCACAAACAGGGGGGCCTACGAGCAGTACTTC.

V gene TRBV29-1 combines with J gene TRBJ2-5; 9 bases fit TRBD2. After removal of 5 bases from V and 1 base from J, the junction contained 2 bases not matched to a gene. The germline gives CDR1 SQVTM, CDR2 ANQGSEA. This CDR3 is built from 13 residues. CDR3 region: CSVFSGSQETQYF. In nucleotides, the CDR3 is TGCAGCGTTTTTAGCGGGAGCCAAGAGACCCAGTACTTC.

The chain recombines TRBV28 with TRBJ2-1, with 9 nucleotides matching TRBD1. This CDR3 contains 15 residues. With V trimmed by 2 bases and J by 7 bases, 6 bases remained unmatched. CDR1 and CDR2 from the germline V gene are MDHEN and SYDVKM. CDR3 loop: CASSLMGQGTNEQFF. CDR3 DNA sequence: TGTGCCAGCAGTTTAATGGGACAGGGAACGAATGAGCAGTTCTTC. The complete variable domain, with remaining parts taken from reference TRBV28 and TRBJ2-1, reads DVKVTQSSRYLVKRTGEKVFLECVQDMDHENMFWYRQDPGLGLRLIYFSYDVKMKEKGDIPEGYSVSREKKERFSLILESASTNQTSMYLCASSLMGQGTNEQFFGPGTRLTVL.

The chain joins TRBV12-5 to TRBJ1-4; 7 nucleotides line up with TRBD1. The CDR3 has 17 amino acids. V lost 4 bases to trimming and J lost 1 base; unmatched junction nucleotides: 9. The germline CDR1 and CDR2 sequences are LGHNT and FRNRAP. CDR3: CASGSDRPRGTNEKLFF. In DNA, the CDR3 is TGTGCTAGTGGTTCGGACAGGCCCCGGGGAACTAATGAAAAACTGTTTTTT. Full variable domain (outside the CDR3, taken from reference TRBV12-5 and TRBJ1-4): DARVTQTPRHKVTEMGQEVTMRCQPILGHNTVFWYRQTMMQGLELLAYFRNRAPLDDSGMPKDRFSAEMPDATLATLKIQPSEPRDSAVYFCASGSDRPRGTNEKLFFGSGTQLSVL.

This chain connects TRBV7-7 to TRBJ2-3, with 13 bases lining up with TRBD2. This CDR3 is built from 16 residues. The J segment lost 4 bases and the V segment lost 5 bases, leaving 6 bases of the junction unmatched. CDR1 is SSHAT, CDR2 FNYEAQ, per germline (reference sequence). CDR3 coding DNA: TGTGCCAGCAGCCCCGGACTAGCGGGAGTTCCAGATACGCAGTATTTT. It translates to CASSPGLAGVPDTQYF.

The CDR3 DNA reads as TGTGCCTGGAGTATAGGGCGAGACAATGAGCAGTTCTTC. Its protein product is CAWSIGRDNEQFF. The chain couples TRBV30 to TRBJ2-1; no clear D. V gave up 2 bases and J gave up 5 bases, with 10 bases separating them. The CDR3 extends over 13 amino acids. Germline-derived CDR1 and CDR2 are GTSNPN and SVGIG (reference sequence).

The chain uses TRBV5-1 and TRBJ2-3; D unclear. The ends were cut back, 2 bases at V and 3 bases at J, with 7 bases in the middle. CDR1 is SGHRS, CDR2 YFSETQ, per germline. This CDR3 spans 13 amino acids. CDR3 in DNA: TGCGCCAGCAGCTTCATTATGACAGATACGCAGTATTTT. Translation gives CASSFIMTDTQYF.

Details on this clone: A far bigger clonotype differs at one base, so this is likely a read error. The sample contains more than one DNA sequence encoding this CDR3. The chain joins TRBV11-3 to TRBJ2-2, with a tentative D call TRBD1 (5 bases). This CDR3 is 15 amino acids long. Germline CDR1 SGHNT, CDR2 YENEEA. V was clipped by 8 bases and J by 7 bases, with 20 bases between them. The CDR3 region is CASSIGTGGFGELFF. CDR3 nucleotides: TGTGCCAGCTCTATTGGAACAGGTGGCTTCGGGGAGCTGTTTTTT.

The rearrangement uses TRBV5-1 and TRBJ2-1, with 8 bases matching TRBD2. The CDR3 is 21 residues long. The germline CDR1 and CDR2 sequences are SGHRS and YFSETQ. V lost 2 bases and J lost 14; bases outside the gene matches: 33. CDR3 nucleotide sequence: TGCGCCAGCAGCTTCGGCCCATCCCCGGCAGGCCTGGGGCTAGCGGGCCCCTCTGAGTTCTTC. It specifies CASSFGPSPAGLGLAGPSEFF.

Details on this clone: A far larger clone lies a single base away; this is likely a read error. This chain uses TRBV29-1 with TRBJ1-5; no clear D gene. The germline CDR1 and CDR2 sequences are SQVTM and ANQGSEA. Trimming took off 5 bases at V and 9 bases at J, with 17 bases between the two ends. The CDR3 loop spans 13 amino acids. The CDR3 bases are TGCAGCGTTTTGTTATCAGGCGGACGGCCCCAGCATTTT. Protein sequence: CSVLLSGGRPQHF.

The rearrangement uses TRBV5-1 and TRBJ2-2; 7 positions match TRBD1. Looked up from germline, CDR1 is SGHRS and CDR2 is YFSETQ. V lost 0 bases to trimming and J lost 2 bases; unmatched junction nucleotides: 4. The CDR3 contains 16 residues. CDR3 region: CASSLEVGGNTGELFF. CDR3 DNA sequence: TGCGCCAGCAGCTTGGAGGTAGGGGGCAACACCGGGGAGCTGTTTTTT.

This clone was seen a handful of times. The chain combines TRBV7-6 with TRBJ2-5; the D is unclear. This CDR3 has 15 residues. Germline CDR1 is SGHVS and CDR2 is FNYEAQ. Here the CDR3 DNA reads TGTGCAGCGCCCCAATGCGCAGGATGTGAAGAGACCCAGTACTTC. This encodes CAAPQCAGCEETQYF.

The V and J genes are TRBV7-2 and TRBJ2-3, with a possible D match to TRBD2 (6 bases). This CDR3 has 16 amino acids. Trimming took off 5 bases at V and 2 bases at J, with 17 bases between the two ends. Germline CDR1 SGHTA, CDR2 FQGNSA. This chain's CDR3 is CASSQEWDLITDTQYF. CDR3 DNA sequence: TGTGCCAGCAGCCAAGAATGGGACTTAATCACAGATACGCAGTATTTT.

The CDR3 nucleotides are TGTGCCAGCGGCCCGGGTGGGGGCGGCATTCAGTACTTC. It codes for CASGPGGGGIQYF. This chain joins TRBV6-6 and TRBJ2-4, with D possibly TRBD1 on 6 matching bases. Germline CDR1 is MNHNY and CDR2 is SVGAGI (reference sequence). The ends were cut back, 8 bases at V and 9 bases at J, with 17 bases in the middle. The length of the CDR3 is 13 residues.

This sequence joins TRBV11-1 and TRBJ1-2; 10 bases are a match to TRBD1. The CDR3 has 15 amino acids. V shed 5 bases, J shed 5 bases, and the junction held 8 bases outside the gene matches. In germline, CDR1 is SGHAT, CDR2 FQDESV (reference sequence). The chain's CDR3 is CASSPRTGGRYGYTF. Written as DNA, the CDR3 is TGTGCCAGCAGCCCTCGGACAGGGGGGAGGTATGGCTACACCTTC.

The chain couples TRBV7-9 to TRBJ2-7; D unresolved. Between the trimmed V and J ends, which lost 2 bases and 3 bases, there was a span of 14 bases. The CDR3 spans 15 residues. Germline V gene lookup returns CDR1 SEHNR and CDR2 FQNEAQ (reference sequence). CDR3 loop: CASSLTFSTNYEQYF. CDR3 nucleotides: TGTGCCAGCAGCTTAACCTTTAGTACGAACTACGAGCAGTACTTC.